This T cell receptor beta chain was found in a study of sequential checkpoint blockade in melanoma. On the study more broadly: First-line arms were nivolumab then ipilimumab, or the reverse, randomized 1:1. After both sequences, patients received maintenance nivolumab.

CDR1 is LNHDA and CDR2 is SQIVND in the germline V gene (reference sequence). V was trimmed by 5 bases and J by 3 bases, leaving 14 bases between them. This CDR3 is 15 amino acids long. Stated treatment: randomized to nivolumab then ipilimumab (arm A) or the reverse (arm B). No patient had prior DNA-damaging chemotherapy. From thawed PBMCs, live CD3+CD8+ cells negative for CD19 and CD56 were sorted. Sequencing was performed with immunoSEQ multiplex PCR; in TCRdb, only in-frame clones are kept and a portion is missing. The sample includes about 4,000 clones, more than 55% of them seen just once. The clonotype was recovered from a human donor with melanoma. This sample comprised CD8+ T cells sorted from blood (inferred from file names), obtained from a patient given nivolumab and ipilimumab in sequence. V is TRBV19 and J is TRBJ2-1; a possible D gene is TRBD2 (6 bases). DNA for the CDR3: TGTGCCAGTAGTTGGGGGGACCTTCGCTACAATGAGCAGTTCTTC. Its translation: CASSWGDLRYNEQFF.